This T cell receptor beta chain was sequenced for a study of T cell responses to AZD1222 COVID-19 vaccine. Profiling relied on immunoSEQ multiplex PCR, and the TCRdb table lists in-frame clones only, not all of them. The profile covers some 150,000 clones, with just under 90% appearing a single time and about 4.3% taken by the ten largest. The CDR3 spans 13 residues. J was trimmed by 6 bases and V by 1 base; bases with no gene match: 2. Germline values: CDR1 KGHSH, CDR2 LQKENI. The J gene is TRBJ2-7, the V gene TRBV18; 8 positions agree with TRBD1. Sequencing used peripheral blood, obtained 28 days after the second dose of the MenACWY control vaccine. The clonotype comes from an adult who received the MenACWY meningococcal vaccine as a control. Here the CDR3 reads CASSPLDRGEQYF. In nucleotides, the CDR3 is TGTGCCAGCTCACCACTCGACAGGGGCGAGCAGTACTTC.